Listed below are T cell receptor beta chains from one sample, sequenced in a study of control samples from healthy donors and cancer patients. The protocol was immunoSEQ multiplex PCR, while the TCRdb copy is restricted to in-frame clones and leaves out a portion. The sample lists around 90,000 clones; approximately 87% were seen once. The material sequenced was blood. These receptors were taken from a woman between 35 and 50 years old in good health. Each CDR3 is given without its conserved first and last residue.

TRBV5-1,TRBJ1-6,ASRQGPTYNSPLH
TRBV5-1,TRBJ1-1,ASSFGQGGLNTEAF
TRBV19,TRBJ1-5,ASSIFWNQPQH
TRBV7-2,TRBJ2-7,ASSLARQGEKQY
TRBV19,TRBJ1-4,ASSQTGQGGTNEKLF
TRBV19,TRBJ1-1,ASSGRQATGDTEAF
TRBV24-1,TRBJ2-3,ATSDSAARGTQY
TRBV2,TRBJ2-5,ASRERQRETQY
TRBV5-5,TRBJ2-5,ASSVQLGSVETQY
TRBV7-2,TRBJ2-2,ASSLAQGQGGELF
TRBV7-8,TRBJ1-5,ASSLMGNSNQPQH
TRBV6-5,TRBJ1-1,ASSPNGGYTEAF
TRBV7-8,TRBJ2-1,ASSPGLDNEQF
TRBV4-3,TRBJ2-1,ASSPQGGYNEQF
TRBV28,TRBJ1-2,ASSRRPGQADYGYT
TRBV5-4,TRBJ2-2,ASSGVAPNTGELF